This TCR beta chain was recovered during a study of glioma-infiltrating T cells after dendritic cell vaccination. Study-level findings and limits: TCR clonality showed no direct relationship with survival.

Patients had residual fresh-frozen tumor tissue and more than two years of survival data. All glioblastoma patients lacked an isocitrate dehydrogenase mutation. This clone was seen a handful of times. What it binds is not known. TCRB CDR3 was amplified from 2 ug genomic DNA or less. Generated by immunoSEQ multiplex PCR, the TCRdb table keeps only in-frame clones and is missing some. The sample lists around 62,000 clones; 82% were seen once. The CDR3 sequence is 15 residues long. Germline CDR1 is WNHNN and CDR2 is SYGVQD (reference sequence). The V segment lost 6 bases and the J segment 0 bases; nucleotides outside the gene matches: 4.

This receptor was taken from a human donor with glioblastoma. The rearrangement uses TRBV10-1 and TRBJ1-3, with 8 nucleotides matching TRBD1. Sequenced here: blood, sampled before dendritic cell vaccination. The DNA of the CDR3 is TGCGCCAGCAGGGTAGACAGGGGCTCTGGAAACACCATATATTTT. It encodes CASRVDRGSGNTIYF.